This T cell receptor beta chain is from a study of Ad26.COV2.S vaccination and SARS-CoV-2 variants. Treatment: around 19 received Ad26.COV2.S at low or high dose, single or two shots; 5 received placebo; per-sample allocation not given. The investigators took samples on day 63 after the first vaccine or placebo injection. This table comes from immunoSEQ multiplex PCR, and its TCRdb copy is limited to in-frame clones, with some not included. The repertoire consists of fewer than 400,000 clones, with about nine tenths occurring once and the leading ten covering 1.9%. The sequence came from a person aged 18-65 years who received the Ad26.COV2.S COVID-19 vaccine or a placebo. The sample consisted of peripheral blood, taken in a trial of Ad26.COV2.S vaccine versus placebo.

CDR3 protein: CASSYTGTSGSWSDTQYF. The CDR3 DNA is TGCGCCAGCAGCTACACCGGGACTAGCGGGAGTTGGTCAGATACGCAGTATTTT. This chain uses TRBV5-1 with TRBJ2-3; 14 bases match TRBD2. Looked up from germline, CDR1 is SGHRS and CDR2 is YFSETQ. V shed 3 bases, J shed 4 bases, and the junction held 10 bases outside the gene matches. This CDR3 has 18 amino acids. Together with reference TRBV5-1 and TRBJ2-3, the CDR3 gives the full variable domain: KAGVTQTPRYLIKTRGQQVTLSCSPISGHRSVSWYQQTPGQGLQFLFEYFSETQRNKGNFPGRFSGRQFSNSRSEMNVSTLELGDSALYLCASSYTGTSGSWSDTQYFGPGTRLTVL.